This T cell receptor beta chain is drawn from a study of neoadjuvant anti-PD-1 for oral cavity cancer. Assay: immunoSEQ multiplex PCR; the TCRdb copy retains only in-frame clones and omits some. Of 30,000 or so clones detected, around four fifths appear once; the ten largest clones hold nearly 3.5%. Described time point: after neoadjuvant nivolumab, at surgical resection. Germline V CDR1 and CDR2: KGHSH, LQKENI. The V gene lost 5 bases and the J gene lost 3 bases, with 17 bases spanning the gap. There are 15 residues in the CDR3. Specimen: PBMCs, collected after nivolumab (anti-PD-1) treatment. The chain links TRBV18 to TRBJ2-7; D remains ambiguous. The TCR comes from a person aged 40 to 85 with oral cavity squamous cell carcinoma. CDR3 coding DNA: TGTGCCAGCTCATCCGGGCAAGAGCACCTCTACGAGCAGTACTTC. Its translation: CASSSGQEHLYEQYF.